This T cell receptor (beta chain) was captured by sequencing in a study of molecular identifiers for immune sequencing clone quantification (dated 2018 in TCRdb). Regarding the study in general: In a replicate experiment, RNA from roughly 21,000 or 96,000 naive CD8 T cells was split into five aliquots, four of which were sequenced. This methods study benchmarked molecular-identifier clustering-based TCR repertoire sequencing (MIDCIRS) and TCR RNA copy counting, using CD8 T cells to do so.

This clonotype was seen more than once but under ten times. Its antigen remains unidentified. Base qualities are not provided; no much larger clone lies one nucleotide away. Broader findings and caveats from the paper: Spiked-in Jurkat TCR RNA (approximately eleven copies' worth), which is not part of the donor repertoire, was contained in the naive libraries. In CMV-specific effector cells, over 99% of molecules were held by clones above 20 RNA copies, whereas under 1% of molecules were held by such clones in naive cells. Highly expanded clone sizes could be underestimated if identical TCR molecules share a barcode. When barcode sub-clustering was not used, chimeric consensus sequences inflated TCR diversity, with chimeras reaching as high as 47%. Approximately 2.7 recovered TCR RNA copies per cell were obtained by modeling, versus roughly 10 by digital PCR, implying a capture efficiency of approximately 30%. Even against a background of 750,000 to 1,000,000 naive CD8 T cells, spiked-in Jurkat TCR RNA amounting to a single cell's worth was reported to be detectable.

The germline V gene encodes CDR1 SQVTM and CDR2 ANQGSEA. From V the trimming removes 3 bases and from J it removes 6 bases, while the gene matches leave 6 bases of the junction unaccounted for. Its CDR3 holds 13 amino acids, cysteine through phenylalanine. Only the CDR3 DNA is retained, 39 bases long and in frame from the first base. Libraries of naive CD8 T cells were built from anywhere between roughly 18,000 and 1,000,000 sorted cells, with 10%, 30% or 50% of the purified RNA used. On a BD FACSAria II, naive CD8 T cells were FACS-sorted as CD8+CD4-CCR7+CD45RA+ and collected into RLT Plus buffer. Detection sensitivity was tested by spiking Jurkat RNA equal to about eleven TCR copies' worth into samples containing 20,000-1,000,000 naive CD8 T cells. CD8 T cells were enriched with RosetteSep CD8+ T Cell Enrichment Cocktail and Ficoll-Paque, followed by ACK red cell lysis. To prepare the library, PCR was applied. Sequencing took place on an Illumina HiSeq 4000. Bulk TCR libraries were generated as previously described, with the TCR primers listed in Table S5 used. The Qiagen AllPrep DNA/RNA kit was used to purify total RNA. Before analysis, reads from multiple sequencing runs of the same library were pooled. The authors' analysis ran thus. Reads were retained only if the reads had an exact TCR constant sequence, and the retained reads were trimmed to 150 nt and grouped according to their 12-nt molecular barcodes. Reads within each barcode group were sub-clustered using a 15% Levenshtein threshold, and quality-weighted consensus sequences were constructed for each RNA molecule. Non-functional sequences were excluded, and lower-count sequences lying one edit away from another sequence were also excluded. Based on fitting two negative binomial distributions, any barcode sub-cluster with under 20% of the maximum read count was discarded. TCRdb reanalyzed the raw reads on its own, using fastp at Q25 for trimming and MiXCR for clone calling, and kept in-frame beta chains. For every CDR3 protein sequence, its rows merge into one entry that carries the most common genes and DNA. TCRdb's processing, not the authors', yielded these V and J calls. The sample table contains approximately 550,000 distinct CDR3 sequences; only one count was recorded for about a fifth of them. About 0.8% of the sample is in the top ten clones.

The rearrangement joined TRBV29-1 to TRBJ1-2, with TRBD1 matching 8 junction bases. This sequence originates from a human donor in good health. Some libraries in this study had Jurkat cell RNA spiked in. Source material: naive CD8+ T cells from blood, with Jurkat cell RNA spiked in. Taken with the paper, the label for cell subset or site translates to: FACS-sorted CD8+CD4-CCR7+CD45RA+ naive T cells. Here the CDR3 is given as CSVEGQGADGYTF. The bases are TGCAGCGTTGAGGGGCAGGGGGCGGATGGCTACACCTTC.